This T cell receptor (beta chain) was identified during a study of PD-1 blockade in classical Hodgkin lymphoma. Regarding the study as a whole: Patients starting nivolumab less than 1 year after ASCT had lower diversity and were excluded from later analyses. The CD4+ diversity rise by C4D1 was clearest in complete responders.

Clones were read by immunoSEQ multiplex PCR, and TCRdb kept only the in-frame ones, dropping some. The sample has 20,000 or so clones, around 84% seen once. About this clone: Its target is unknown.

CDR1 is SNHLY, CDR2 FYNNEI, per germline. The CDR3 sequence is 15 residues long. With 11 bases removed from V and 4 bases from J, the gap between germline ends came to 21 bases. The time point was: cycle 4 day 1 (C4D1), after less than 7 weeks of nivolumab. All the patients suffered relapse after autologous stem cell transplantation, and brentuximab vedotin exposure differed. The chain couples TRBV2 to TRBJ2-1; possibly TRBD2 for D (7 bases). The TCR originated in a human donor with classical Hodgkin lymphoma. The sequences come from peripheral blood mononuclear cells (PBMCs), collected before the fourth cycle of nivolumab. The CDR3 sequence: CAVREMRGHYNEQFF. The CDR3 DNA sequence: TGTGCCGTCCGAGAGATGCGGGGGCATTACAATGAGCAGTTCTTC.